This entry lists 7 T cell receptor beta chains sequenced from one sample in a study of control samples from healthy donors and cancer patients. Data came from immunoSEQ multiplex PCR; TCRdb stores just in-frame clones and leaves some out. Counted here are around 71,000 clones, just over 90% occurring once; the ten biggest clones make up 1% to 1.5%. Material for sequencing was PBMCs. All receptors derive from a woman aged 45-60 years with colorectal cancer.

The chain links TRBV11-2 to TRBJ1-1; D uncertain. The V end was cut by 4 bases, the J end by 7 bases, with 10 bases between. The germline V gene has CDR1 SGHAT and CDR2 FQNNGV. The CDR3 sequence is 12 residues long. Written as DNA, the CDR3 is TGTGCCAGCAGCTATAGTCCGAATGAAGCTTTCTTT. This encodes CASSYSPNEAFF. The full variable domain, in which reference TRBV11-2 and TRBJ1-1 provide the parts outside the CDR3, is EAGVAQSPRYKIIEKRQSVAFWCNPISGHATLYWYQQILGQGPKLLIQFQNNGVVDDSQLPKDRFSAERLKGVDSTLKIQPAKLEDSAVYLCASSYSPNEAFFGQGTRLTVV.

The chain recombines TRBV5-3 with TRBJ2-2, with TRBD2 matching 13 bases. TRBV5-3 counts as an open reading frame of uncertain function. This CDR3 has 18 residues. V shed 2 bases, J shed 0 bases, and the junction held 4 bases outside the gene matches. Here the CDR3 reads CARSFGLAGASNTGELFF. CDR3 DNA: TGTGCCAGAAGCTTTGGACTAGCGGGAGCTTCGAACACCGGGGAGCTGTTTTTT.

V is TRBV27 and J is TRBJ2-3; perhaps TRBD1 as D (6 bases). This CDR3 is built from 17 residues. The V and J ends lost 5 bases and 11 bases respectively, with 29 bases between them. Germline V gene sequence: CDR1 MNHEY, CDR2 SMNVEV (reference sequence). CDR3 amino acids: CASSHDPDRSARPKQYF. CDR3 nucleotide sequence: TGTGCCAGCAGTCACGATCCCGACAGGTCGGCTAGGCCAAAGCAGTATTTT.

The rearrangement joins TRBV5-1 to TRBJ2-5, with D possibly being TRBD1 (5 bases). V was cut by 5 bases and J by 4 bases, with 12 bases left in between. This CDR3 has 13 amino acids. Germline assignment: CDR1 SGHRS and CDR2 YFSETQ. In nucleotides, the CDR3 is TGCGCCAGCAGAGGGGATTTCTCAGAGACCCAGTACTTC. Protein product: CASRGDFSETQYF.

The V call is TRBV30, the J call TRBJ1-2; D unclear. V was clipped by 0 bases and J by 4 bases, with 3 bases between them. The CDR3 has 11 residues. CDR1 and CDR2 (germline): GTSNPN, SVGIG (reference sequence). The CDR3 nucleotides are TGTGCCTGGAGTGTAGGCTATGGCTACACCTTC. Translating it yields CAWSVGYGYTF.

In nucleotides, the CDR3 is TGCGCCAGCAGACTAGCGGGAGGATCCGAGACCCAGTACTTC. Its translation is CASRLAGGSETQYF. V is TRBV5-1 and J is TRBJ2-5; TRBD2 agrees at 12 bases. Looked up from germline, CDR1 is SGHRS and CDR2 is YFSETQ. This CDR3 contains 14 residues. The J segment lost 5 bases and the V segment lost 5 bases, leaving 4 bases of the junction unmatched.

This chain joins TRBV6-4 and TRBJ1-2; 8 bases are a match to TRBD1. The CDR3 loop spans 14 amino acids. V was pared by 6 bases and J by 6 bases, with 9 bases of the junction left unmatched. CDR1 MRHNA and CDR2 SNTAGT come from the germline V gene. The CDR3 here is CASRFSDRADGYTF. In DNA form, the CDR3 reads TGTGCCAGCAGGTTTTCGGACAGGGCAGATGGCTACACCTTC.